Listed here are 21 T cell receptor beta chains from one sample, sequenced in a study of blood T cell repertoires in COVID-19. Sequencing was performed with immunoSEQ multiplex PCR; in TCRdb, only in-frame clones are kept and a portion is missing. This sample yields about 42,000 clones, of which around 87% are seen a single time; 7% to 9.5% belongs to the top ten. Sequencing was carried out using peripheral blood. The receptors were gathered from a young man with active or convalescent COVID-19.

This chain connects TRBV5-5 to TRBJ2-1; D perhaps matches TRBD1 (6 bases). CDR1 is SGHKS and CDR2 is YYEKEE in the germline V gene (reference sequence). CDR3 length: 18 amino acids. Deletions cut 3 bases from V and 6 bases from J, with 25 bases between. The DNA for the CDR3 is TGTGCCAGCAGCTCACTCGTGTTTACAGGGTTAGGGAGCAATGAGCAGTTCTTC. It codes for CASSSLVFTGLGSNEQFF.

The rearrangement links TRBV6-5 to TRBJ1-6; D might be TRBD1 (6 bases). Trimming shortened V by 4 bases and J by 8 bases, and 12 bases separated the two germline ends. CDR3 length equals 14 residues. In germline, CDR1 is MNHEY, CDR2 SVGAGI. CDR3 coding DNA: TGTGCCAGCAGTTCGACAGGTTACGATTCACCCCTCCACTTT. The encoded protein is CASSSTGYDSPLHF.

The chain employs TRBV4-3 and TRBJ2-6; tentatively, D is TRBD1 (5 bases). Trimming pared 1 base from V and 0 bases from J, leaving 10 bases between. The CDR3 is 17 residues long. CDR1 and CDR2 (germline): LGHNA, YSLEER. The CDR3 nucleotides read TGCGCCAGCAGCCAAGTTGCAGGGCTCTCTGGGGCCAACGTCCTGACTTTC. Amino acids: CASSQVAGLSGANVLTF.

The chain couples TRBV30 to TRBJ2-5, with 7 positions matching TRBD1. With V trimmed by 1 base and J by 2 bases, 4 bases remained unmatched. Germline V CDR1 and CDR2: GTSNPN, SVGIG (reference sequence). The CDR3 runs to 14 residues. CDR3 sequence: CAWSGTGGQETQYF. DNA of the CDR3: TGTGCCTGGAGTGGGACAGGCGGACAAGAGACCCAGTACTTC. The variable domain in full, with the rest retrieved from reference TRBV30 and TRBJ2-5, is SQTIHQWPATLVQPVGSPLSLECTVEGTSNPNLYWYRQAAGRGLQLLFYSVGIGQISSEVPQNLSASRPQDRQFILSSKKLLLSDSGFYLCAWSGTGGQETQYFGPGTRLLVL.

The rearrangement links TRBV25-1 to TRBJ1-1; 10 nucleotides align to TRBD1. The length of the CDR3 is 15 residues. Germline V lookup: CDR1 MGHDK, CDR2 SYGVNS. The V segment lost 3 bases and the J segment 3 bases; nucleotides outside the gene matches: 4. Here the CDR3 reads CASSDDRGRDTEAFF. The CDR3 coding sequence is TGTGCCAGCAGTGACGACAGGGGGCGCGACACTGAAGCTTTCTTT.

This chain uses TRBV29-1 with TRBJ2-1, with 8 bases matching TRBD2. The J segment lost 3 bases and the V segment lost 0 bases, leaving 4 bases of the junction unmatched. Germline CDR1 and CDR2: SQVTM and ANQGSEA. This CDR3 region has 15 residues. The CDR3 here is CSVEELAGLYNEQFF. In nucleotides, the CDR3 is TGCAGCGTTGAAGAGCTAGCGGGCCTCTACAATGAGCAGTTCTTC.

V gene TRBV9 combines with J gene TRBJ2-5; D may be TRBD2 (6 bases). Per germline, CDR1 SGDLS and CDR2 YYNGEE. CDR3 length: 15 residues. Trimming shortened V by 4 bases and J by 0 bases, and 13 bases separated the two germline ends. DNA for the CDR3: TGTGCCAGCAGCCCCGGGGGTGGGCACCAAGAGACCCAGTACTTC. This translates into CASSPGGGHQETQYF.

The chain links TRBV19 to TRBJ1-5; TRBD1 aligns across 7 bases. This CDR3 has 14 amino acids. CDR1 LNHDA and CDR2 SQIVND come from the germline V gene (reference sequence). With 6 bases clipped from V and 5 bases from J, the junction kept 7 bases outside the gene matches. CDR3 DNA: TGTGCCAGTAGGACGACAGGGCTCCATCAGCCCCAGCATTTT. It encodes CASRTTGLHQPQHF.

The chain links TRBV5-1 to TRBJ2-5; perhaps TRBD2 as D (6 bases). The CDR3 sequence is 14 residues long. CDR1 is SGHRS, CDR2 YFSETQ, per germline. Trimming took 6 bases from V and 2 from J, leaving 14 bases between them. The CDR3 DNA is TGCGCCAGCACCCGAGCGGGCGGACAAGAGACCCAGTACTTC. Protein sequence: CASTRAGGQETQYF.

The chain employs TRBV5-1 and TRBJ2-2; D unresolved. The CDR3 runs 14 residues. V gave up 0 bases and J gave up 6 bases, with 9 bases separating them. Germline-derived CDR1 and CDR2 are SGHRS and YFSETQ. CDR3 nucleotides: TGCGCCAGCAGCTTGGACGTTAGTCCCGGGGAGCTGTTTTTT. This translates into CASSLDVSPGELFF.

The chain is built from TRBV9 and TRBJ1-6; the D is unclear. Germline values: CDR1 SGDLS, CDR2 YYNGEE. The V end was cut by 3 bases, the J end by 6 bases, with 16 bases between. The CDR3 covers 16 residues. CDR3 sequence (DNA): TGTGCCAGCAGCGGAGGAGTTTGGCCGTCTAATTCACCCCTCCACTTT. Its translation is CASSGGVWPSNSPLHF.

V and J are TRBV7-2 and TRBJ1-2; a weak D match, TRBD1 (6 bases). V was cut by 5 bases and J by 4 bases, with 11 bases left in between. This CDR3 comprises 13 residues. Germline V gives CDR1 SGHTA, CDR2 FQGNSA. The CDR3 loop is CASSLGGRYGYTF. The CDR3 DNA follows: TGTGCCAGCAGCCTGGGGGGGCGCTATGGCTACACCTTC.

The genes are TRBV7-2 and TRBJ2-5, with TRBD2 matching over 9 bases. The CDR3 covers 19 residues. V was pared by 3 bases and J by 5 bases, with 19 bases of the junction left unmatched. The germline gives CDR1 SGHTA, CDR2 FQGNSA. CDR3 sequence: CASSFQPGAGTSRRETQYF. CDR3 sequence (DNA): TGTGCCAGCAGCTTCCAACCCGGGGCCGGGACTAGCCGCCGGGAGACCCAGTACTTC.

V usage is TRBV9 and J usage is TRBJ1-1, with 8 bases fitting TRBD1. This CDR3 spans 15 amino acids. Looked up from germline, CDR1 is SGDLS and CDR2 is YYNGEE. The trim removed 4 bases at V and 3 bases at J, leaving 8 bases unmatched. CDR3 nucleotides: TGTGCCAGCAGCCCCGAGGGACAGGCCTACACTGAAGCTTTCTTT. As protein: CASSPEGQAYTEAFF.

The chain recombines TRBV7-9 with TRBJ1-6; D gene unclear. V was cut by 1 base and J by 4 bases, with 11 bases left in between. The CDR3 is 16 amino acids. Germline CDR1 is SEHNR and CDR2 is FQNEAQ (reference sequence). CDR3 nucleotide sequence: TGTGCCAGCAGCTTAGTTGGAGCCCTATATAATTCACCCCTCCACTTT. This encodes CASSLVGALYNSPLHF.

The chain combines TRBV30 with TRBJ2-3; 10 nucleotides line up with TRBD2. CDR3 length: 17 amino acids. Germline V gene lookup returns CDR1 GTSNPN and CDR2 SVGIG (reference sequence). Losses at the gene ends were 0 bases for V and 1 base for J; bases not matched to a gene: 7. The CDR3: CAWSVRRTSGGTDTQYF. The DNA of the CDR3 is TGTGCCTGGAGTGTAAGAAGGACTAGCGGAGGCACAGATACGCAGTATTTT.

The rearrangement uses TRBV5-6 and TRBJ2-7, with a possible D match to TRBD1 (6 bases). This CDR3 is 13 amino acids long. The germline V gene encodes CDR1 SGHDT and CDR2 YYEEEE. The ends were cut back, 4 bases at V and 6 bases at J, with 14 bases in the middle. The CDR3 DNA is TGTGCCAGCAGCGCCGGGACACCGACCGAGCAGTACTTC. Its protein is CASSAGTPTEQYF. Full variable domain (remainder filled in from reference TRBV5-6 and TRBJ2-7): DAGVTQSPTHLIKTRGQQVTLRCSPKSGHDTVSWYQQALGQGPQFIFQYYEEEERQRGNFPDRFSGHQFPNYSSELNVNALLLGDSALYLCASSAGTPTEQYFGPGTRLTVT.

The V and J genes are TRBV19 and TRBJ1-5; D is uncertain. CDR3 length: 13 residues. V lost 1 base and J lost 6, with 7 bases in between. Looked up from germline, CDR1 is LNHDA and CDR2 is SQIVND (reference sequence). The CDR3 spells CASSIGRGQPQHF. The DNA of the CDR3 is TGTGCCAGTAGTATAGGTCGAGGTCAGCCCCAGCATTTT. Based on the CDR3 plus reference TRBV19 and TRBJ1-5, the full variable domain is DGGITQSPKYLFRKEGQNVTLSCEQNLNHDAMYWYRQDPGQGLRLIYYSQIVNDFQKGDIAEGYSVSREKKESFPLTVTSAQKNPTAFYLCASSIGRGQPQHFGDGTRLSIL.

The V gene is TRBV6-5, the J gene TRBJ1-1; D possibly corresponds to TRBD1 (6 bases). The germline V gene encodes CDR1 MNHEY and CDR2 SVGAGI. Between the trimmed V and J ends, which lost 8 bases and 5 bases, there was a span of 12 bases. There are 12 residues in the CDR3. The CDR3 is CASLDRLTEAFF. CDR3 nucleotides: TGTGCCAGCTTAGACAGGCTGACTGAAGCTTTCTTT.

The CDR3 region has the DNA TGTGCCAGCAGCCCGTCAACAGGGTATAGGACTGAAGCTTTCTTT. This gives the protein CASSPSTGYRTEAFF. The V and J genes are TRBV7-9 and TRBJ1-1; D perhaps matches TRBD1 (6 bases). V was shortened by 5 bases and J by 5 bases, with 18 bases between the two germline ends. This CDR3 has 15 amino acids. Germline CDR1 reads SEHNR; CDR2 reads FQNEAQ (reference sequence).

This sequence joins TRBV19 and TRBJ2-4, with 14 bases lining up with TRBD2. This CDR3 is built from 19 residues. Looked up from germline, CDR1 is LNHDA and CDR2 is SQIVND (reference sequence). The V gene end was trimmed by 2 bases and the J gene end by 3 bases; junction bases not matched to a gene: 9. The CDR3 nucleotides read TGTGCCAGTAGTATATGGGGGGGACTAGCGGGAGTAGGCAAAAACATTCAGTACTTC. Translated: CASSIWGGLAGVGKNIQYF.